This T cell receptor beta chain was captured in a study of T cells in Graves' hyperthyroidism and ophthalmopathy (dated by TCRdb to about 2019). As for the study more broadly: Peripheral blood was sampled at the time of initial diagnosis, prior to any treatment. A discovery cohort of fewer than 110 patients, approximately 45 with Graves' ophthalmopathy and 57 with stable Graves' hyperthyroidism, was used to find distinguishing TCR V-J signatures. The 100 discovery patients were randomly divided into training and test sets at a 7:3 ratio. The paper reports TCR Vbeta CDR3 sequencing of some 140 peripheral blood samples: under 45 ophthalmopathy, over 70 hyperthyroidism and about 17 progressor patients. Thyroid tissue and blood T-cell repertoires from over 5 Graves' hyperthyroidism patients were also compared in the study. Prospective prediction of ophthalmopathy was tested in an independent validation cohort consisting of fewer than 20 hyperthyroidism patients and around 16 patients who later progressed to ophthalmopathy. After sampling, hyperthyroidism patients received methimazole starting at 30 mg daily, and ophthalmopathy patients received high-dose intravenous methylprednisolone. Summary of the overall study and its limitations: In validation, the model predicted progression to ophthalmopathy with about 71% sensitivity and approximately 74% specificity, a median of 6.5 months before onset. No statistical method was used to set the sample size in advance, and investigators knew the group allocation. A 13 V-J signature model separated ophthalmopathy from stable hyperthyroidism, with over 85% sensitivity and around 84% specificity in cross-validation and 80%/75% in testing. Most expanded thyroid clonotypes (frequency above 0.001) were also detected in blood, suggesting blood repertoires may reflect thyroid immune responses.

This clonotype has ten or more counts. Its antigen is currently not known. Base qualities are missing; no much larger clone stands one base away. The germline V gene specifies MNHNS as CDR1 and SASEGT as CDR2. V lost 9 bases and J lost 1 base; the stretch between them is 12 bases long. From the cysteine up to the phenylalanine, the CDR3 has a length of 13 residues. Only CDR3 DNA remains: 39 bases, in frame from the first base. TCR beta CDR3 regions were amplified from RNA transcripts. The first round of RT-PCR for the TCR CDR3 was performed with the HTBI primer set and the Qiagen OneStep RT-PCR kit. Libraries were constructed in a second round of multiplex PCR, after which size selection and purification were performed. Libraries were sequenced paired-end with 100 bp reads on an Illumina HiSeq2000. The paper's data handling went like this. Raw data were processed with SOAPnuke, discarding reads with adapters, uncalled bases, mean Phred below 15, or no exact constant-primer or identifier match. High-quality paired reads were merged using COPE v1.2.5, and each unique nucleotide sequence was defined as a clonotype. MiTCR v1.1 was used to align clonotypes to the IMGT TRBV, TRBD and TRBJ reference segments. The analysis was restricted to V-J combinations with a frequency above 0.0001, which together covered 99% to 99.2% of the repertoires. A TCS score was defined as the ratio of F50 (clonal expansion) to E x V (chaos), with BLOSUM62-based TCRdist applied between CDR3 peptides within each V-J. Welch's t-statistics and random forest reduced roughly 500 V-J features to 13, which were used in a naive Bayes classifier (R e1071). TCRdb reran the public reads through fastp at Q25 and MiXCR, keeping productive beta chains. Every CDR3 protein is listed once, alongside the most common genes and DNA of its rows. None of the V and J calls come from the authors' own analysis; TCRdb made them. This sample lists 500,000 to 800,000 distinct CDR3 sequences; around 13% were detected once. About 12% of the sample belongs to the ten largest clones.

Ophthalmopathy patients had moderately to severely active disease, with a Clinical Activity Score of 3 or more, a NOSPECS grade of 4 or more, and a disease duration of less than 3 months. The study excluded patients with uncontrolled infections, other autoimmune diseases, pregnancy or lactation. Diagnoses were based on clinical symptoms, serum thyroxine and TRAb, thyroid ultrasound and orbital computed tomography. Ficoll-Paque density gradient centrifugation was used to isolate PBMCs from under 11 ml of fresh peripheral blood. Total RNA was extracted using Trizol reagent, and RNA quality was assessed on an Agilent 2100 Bioanalyzer.

Material for sequencing was blood. The TCR sequence derives from a woman aged 45-65 years with Graves' ophthalmopathy. This receptor chain uses TRBV6-1 and TRBJ1-1, with no confident D gene call. The CDR3 region has the sequence CASTVSSNTEAFF. The nucleotide sequence is given as TGTGCCAGTACGGTGTCGTCGAACACTGAAGCTTTCTTT.